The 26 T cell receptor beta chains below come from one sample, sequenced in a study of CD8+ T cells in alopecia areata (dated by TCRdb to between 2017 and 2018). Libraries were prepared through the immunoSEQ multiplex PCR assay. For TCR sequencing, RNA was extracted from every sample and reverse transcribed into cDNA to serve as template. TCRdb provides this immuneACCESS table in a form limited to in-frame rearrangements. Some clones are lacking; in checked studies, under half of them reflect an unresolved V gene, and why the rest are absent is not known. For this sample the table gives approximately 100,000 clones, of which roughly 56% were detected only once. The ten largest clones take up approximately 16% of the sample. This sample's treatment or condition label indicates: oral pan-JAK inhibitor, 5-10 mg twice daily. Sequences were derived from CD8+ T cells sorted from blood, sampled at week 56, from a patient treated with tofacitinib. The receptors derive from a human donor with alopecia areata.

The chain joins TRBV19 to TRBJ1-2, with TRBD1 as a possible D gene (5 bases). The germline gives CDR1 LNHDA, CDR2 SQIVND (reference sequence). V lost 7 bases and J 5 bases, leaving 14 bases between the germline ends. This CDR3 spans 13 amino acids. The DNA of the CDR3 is TGTGCCAGTATGGCGGGGCAGCTTTATGGCTACACCTTC. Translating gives CASMAGQLYGYTF.

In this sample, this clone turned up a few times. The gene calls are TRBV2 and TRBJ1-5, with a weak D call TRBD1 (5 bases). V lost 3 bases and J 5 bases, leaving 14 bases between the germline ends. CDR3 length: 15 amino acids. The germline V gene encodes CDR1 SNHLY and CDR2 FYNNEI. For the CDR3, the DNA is TGTGCCAGCAGTGATGGGGGAGGTGTACATCAGCCCCAGCATTTT. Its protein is CASSDGGGVHQPQHF.

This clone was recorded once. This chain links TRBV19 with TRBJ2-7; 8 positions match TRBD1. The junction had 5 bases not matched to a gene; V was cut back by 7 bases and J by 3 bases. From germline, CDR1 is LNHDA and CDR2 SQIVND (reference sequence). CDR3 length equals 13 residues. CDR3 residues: CASTGTGGYEQYF. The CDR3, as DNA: TGTGCCAGTACCGGGACAGGCGGCTACGAGCAGTACTTC.

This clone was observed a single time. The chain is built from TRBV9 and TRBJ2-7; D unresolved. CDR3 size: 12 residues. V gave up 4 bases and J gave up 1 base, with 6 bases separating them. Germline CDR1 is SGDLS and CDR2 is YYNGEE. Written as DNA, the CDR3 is TGTGCCAGCAGCTCTCGATCCTACGAGCAGTACTTC. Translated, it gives CASSSRSYEQYF.

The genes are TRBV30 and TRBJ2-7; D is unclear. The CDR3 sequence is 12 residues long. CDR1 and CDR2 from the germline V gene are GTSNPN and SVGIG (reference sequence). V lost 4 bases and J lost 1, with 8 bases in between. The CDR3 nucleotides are TGTGCCTGGAATGGTCCGTCCTACGAGCAGTACTTC. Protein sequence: CAWNGPSYEQYF.

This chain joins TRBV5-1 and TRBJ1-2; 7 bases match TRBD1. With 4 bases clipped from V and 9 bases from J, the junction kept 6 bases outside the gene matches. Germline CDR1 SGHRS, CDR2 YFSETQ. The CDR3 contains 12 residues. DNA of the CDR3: TGCGCCAGCAGCCCCGACAGGGCTAGCTACACCTTC. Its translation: CASSPDRASYTF.

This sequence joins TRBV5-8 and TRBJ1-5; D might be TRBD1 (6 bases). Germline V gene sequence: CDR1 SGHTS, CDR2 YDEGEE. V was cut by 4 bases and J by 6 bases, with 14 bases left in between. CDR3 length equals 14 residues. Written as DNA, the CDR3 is TGTGCCAGCAGCCCTCTGGGGGGGCCTCAGCCCCAGCATTTT. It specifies CASSPLGGPQPQHF.

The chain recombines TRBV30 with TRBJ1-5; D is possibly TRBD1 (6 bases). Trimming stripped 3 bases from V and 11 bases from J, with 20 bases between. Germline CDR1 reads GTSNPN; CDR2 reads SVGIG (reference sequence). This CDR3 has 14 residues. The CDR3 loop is CAWSERQVWGAQHF. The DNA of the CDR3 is TGTGCCTGGAGCGAAAGACAGGTCTGGGGGGCCCAGCATTTT.

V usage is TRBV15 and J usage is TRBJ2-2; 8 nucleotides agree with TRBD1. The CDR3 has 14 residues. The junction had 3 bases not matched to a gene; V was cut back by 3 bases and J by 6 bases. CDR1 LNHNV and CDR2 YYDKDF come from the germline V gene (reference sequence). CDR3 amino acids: CATSRRQGPGELFF. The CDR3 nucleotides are TGTGCCACCAGCAGGAGACAGGGGCCCGGGGAGCTGTTTTTT.

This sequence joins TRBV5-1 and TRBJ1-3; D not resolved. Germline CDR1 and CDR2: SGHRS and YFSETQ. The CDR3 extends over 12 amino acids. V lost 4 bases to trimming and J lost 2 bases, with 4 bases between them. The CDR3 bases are TGCGCCAGCAGCCCACCTGGAAACACCATATATTTT. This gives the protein CASSPPGNTIYF.

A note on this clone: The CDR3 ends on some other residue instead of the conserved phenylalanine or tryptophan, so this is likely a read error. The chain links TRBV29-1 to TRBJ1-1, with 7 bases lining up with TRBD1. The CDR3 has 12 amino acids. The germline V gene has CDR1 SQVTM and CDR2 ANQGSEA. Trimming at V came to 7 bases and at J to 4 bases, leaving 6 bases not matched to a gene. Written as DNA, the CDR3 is TGCAGCGCCCCGGCAGGGGGCACTGAAGCTTTCCTT. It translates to CSAPAGGTEAFL.

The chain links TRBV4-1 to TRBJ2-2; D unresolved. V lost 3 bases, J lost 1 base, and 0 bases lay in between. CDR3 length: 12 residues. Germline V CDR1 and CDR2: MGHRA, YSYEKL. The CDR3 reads CASSQNTGELFF. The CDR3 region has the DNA TGCGCCAGCAGCCAGAACACCGGGGAGCTGTTTTTT.

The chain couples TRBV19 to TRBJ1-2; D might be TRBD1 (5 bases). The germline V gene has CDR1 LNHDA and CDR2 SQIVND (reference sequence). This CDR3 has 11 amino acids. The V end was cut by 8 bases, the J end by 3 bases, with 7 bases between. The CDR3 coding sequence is TGTGCCAGTTTGGGACACTATGGCTACACCTTC. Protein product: CASLGHYGYTF.

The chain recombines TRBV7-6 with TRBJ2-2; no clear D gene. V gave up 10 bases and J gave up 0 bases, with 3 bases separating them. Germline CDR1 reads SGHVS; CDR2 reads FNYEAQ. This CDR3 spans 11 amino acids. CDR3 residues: CATSNTGELFF. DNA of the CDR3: TGTGCCACCTCGAACACCGGGGAGCTGTTTTTT. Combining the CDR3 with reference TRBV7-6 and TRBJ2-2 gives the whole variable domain GAGVSQSPRYKVTKRGQDVALRCDPISGHVSLYWYRQALGQGPEFLTYFNYEAQQDKSGLPNDRFSAERPEGSISTLTIQRTEQRDSAMYRCATSNTGELFFGEGSRLTVL.

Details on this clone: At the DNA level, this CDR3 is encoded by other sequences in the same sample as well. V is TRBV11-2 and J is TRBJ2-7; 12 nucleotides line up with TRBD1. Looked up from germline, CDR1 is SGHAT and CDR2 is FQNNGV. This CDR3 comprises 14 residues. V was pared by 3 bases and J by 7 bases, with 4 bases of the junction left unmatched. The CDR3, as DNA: TGTGCCAGCAGCTTGGGACAGGGGGCGTGGGAGCAGTACTTC. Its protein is CASSLGQGAWEQYF.

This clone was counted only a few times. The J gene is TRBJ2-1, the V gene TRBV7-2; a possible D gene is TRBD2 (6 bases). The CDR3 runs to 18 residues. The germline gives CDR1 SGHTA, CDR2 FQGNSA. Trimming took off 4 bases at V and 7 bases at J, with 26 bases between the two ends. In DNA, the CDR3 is TGTGCCAGCAGCTCCTCCCGCTGGCCTAGCGAGGTAGGGAATGAGCAGTTCTTC. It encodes CASSSSRWPSEVGNEQFF. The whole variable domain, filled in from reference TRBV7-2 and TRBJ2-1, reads GAGVSQSPSNKVTEKGKDVELRCDPISGHTALYWYRQSLGQGLEFLIYFQGNSAPDKSGLPSDRFSAERTGGSVSTLTIQRTQQEDSAVYLCASSSSRWPSEVGNEQFFGPGTRLTVL.

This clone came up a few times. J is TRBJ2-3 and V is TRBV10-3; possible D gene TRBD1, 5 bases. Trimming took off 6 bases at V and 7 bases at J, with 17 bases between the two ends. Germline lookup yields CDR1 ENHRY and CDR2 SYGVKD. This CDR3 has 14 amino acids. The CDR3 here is CAISPRVVRNTQYF. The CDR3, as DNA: TGTGCCATCAGCCCCAGGGTAGTCAGGAATACGCAGTATTTT.

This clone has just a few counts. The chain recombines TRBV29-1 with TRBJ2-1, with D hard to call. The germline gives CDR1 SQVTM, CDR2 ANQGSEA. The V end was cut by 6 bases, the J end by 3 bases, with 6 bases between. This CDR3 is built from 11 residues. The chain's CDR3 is CSVLDYNEQFF. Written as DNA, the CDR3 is TGCAGCGTCTTGGACTACAATGAGCAGTTCTTC.

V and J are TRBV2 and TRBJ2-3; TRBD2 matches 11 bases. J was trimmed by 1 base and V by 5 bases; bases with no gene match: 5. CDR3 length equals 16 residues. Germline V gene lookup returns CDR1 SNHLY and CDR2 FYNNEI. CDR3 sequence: CASSRLAGTRTDTQYF. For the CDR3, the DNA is TGTGCCAGCAGTCGACTAGCGGGGACGCGCACAGATACGCAGTATTTT.

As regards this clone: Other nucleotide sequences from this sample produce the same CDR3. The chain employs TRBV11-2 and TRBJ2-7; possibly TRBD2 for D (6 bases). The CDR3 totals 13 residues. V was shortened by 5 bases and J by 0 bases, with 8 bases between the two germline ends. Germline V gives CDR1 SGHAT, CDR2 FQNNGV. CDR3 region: CASSPGSSYEQYF. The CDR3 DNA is TGTGCCAGCAGCCCCGGGAGCTCCTACGAGCAGTACTTC.

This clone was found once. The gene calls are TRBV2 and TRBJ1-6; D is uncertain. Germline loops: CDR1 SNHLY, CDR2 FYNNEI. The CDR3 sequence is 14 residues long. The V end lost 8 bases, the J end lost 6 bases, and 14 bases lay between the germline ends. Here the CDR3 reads CASETREGNSPLHF. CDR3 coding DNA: TGTGCCAGCGAGACGAGGGAAGGTAATTCACCCCTCCACTTT.

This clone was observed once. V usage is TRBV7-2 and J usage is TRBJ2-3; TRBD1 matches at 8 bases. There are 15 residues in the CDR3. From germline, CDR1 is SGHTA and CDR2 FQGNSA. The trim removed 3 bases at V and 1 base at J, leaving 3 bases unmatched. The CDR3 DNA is TGTGCCAGCAGCTTGAAGACAGGGGGCACAGATACGCAGTATTTT. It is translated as CASSLKTGGTDTQYF.

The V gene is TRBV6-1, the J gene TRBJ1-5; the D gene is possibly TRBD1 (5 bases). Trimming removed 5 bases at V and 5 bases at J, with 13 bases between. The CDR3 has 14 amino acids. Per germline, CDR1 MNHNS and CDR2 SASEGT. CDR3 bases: TGTGCCAGCAGTCCATGGGGCTCGCATCAGCCCCAGCATTTT. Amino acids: CASSPWGSHQPQHF.

The CDR3 region is CASSLVADEAFF. The CDR3 DNA reads as TGTGCCAGCAGCTTAGTGGCGGATGAAGCTTTCTTT. J is TRBJ1-1 and V is TRBV7-9; D is ambiguous. Germline V gene lookup returns CDR1 SEHNR and CDR2 FQNEAQ (reference sequence). Trimming took off 1 base at V and 7 bases at J, with 7 bases between the two ends. The CDR3 runs 12 residues.

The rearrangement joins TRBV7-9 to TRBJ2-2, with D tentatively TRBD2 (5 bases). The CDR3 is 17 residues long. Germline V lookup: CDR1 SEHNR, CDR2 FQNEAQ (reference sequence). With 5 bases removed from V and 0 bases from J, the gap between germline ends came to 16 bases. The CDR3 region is CASSLPDYSANTGELFF. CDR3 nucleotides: TGTGCCAGCAGCCTACCCGACTACTCCGCGAACACCGGGGAGCTGTTTTTT.

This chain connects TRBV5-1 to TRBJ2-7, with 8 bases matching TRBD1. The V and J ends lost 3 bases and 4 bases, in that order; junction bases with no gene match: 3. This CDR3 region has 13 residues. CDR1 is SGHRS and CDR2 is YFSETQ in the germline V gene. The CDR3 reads CASSYGQGYEQYF. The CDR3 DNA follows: TGCGCCAGCAGCTACGGACAGGGATACGAGCAGTACTTC.